A selection of T cell receptor beta chains follows, all from one sample in a study of regulatory T cells in long-lasting Graves disease. TCRdb reprocessed the multiplex PCR reads via MiXCR and lists one record per CDR3 protein. Of 500,000 or so distinct CDR3 sequences in the sample, 16% are singletons; the top ten hold 10% to 15%. These data also formed part of another study, on T cells in Graves' hyperthyroidism and ophthalmopathy.

Sequenced material: peripheral blood mononuclear cells (PBMCs), taken at new diagnosis, from a patient treated with antithyroid drugs. These receptor sequences come from a man in his forties with Graves disease. Each CDR3 is given with its conserved first and last residue. Each record gives: V gene, J gene, clone size, D gene, CDR3 protein, CDR3 DNA. The D gene is left open where the match is weak. Rows may omit the clone size; those that give it use once, few, many or a size class.

>TRBV29-1|TRBJ2-2|many|-
CSVARTGELFF
TGCAGCGTAGCTAGGACCGGGGAGCTGTTTTTT
>TRBV9|TRBJ2-1|few|TRBD2
CASSAGLAGQSGQFF
TGTGCCAGCAGCGCGGGACTAGCGGGACAATCTGGGCAGTTCTTC
>TRBV11-2|TRBJ2-2|many|-
CASSTARTGELFF
TGTGCCAGCAGCACAGCAAGGACCGGGGAGCTGTTTTTT
>TRBV18|TRBJ1-5|many|-
CASSTTGTDNQPQHF
TGTGCCAGCTCAACGACCGGGACCGACAATCAGCCCCAGCATTTT
>TRBV12-3/TRBV12-4|TRBJ1-1|-|TRBD1
CASSLGQGAFGALF
TGTGCCAGCAGTTTAGGACAGGGGGCTTTTGGCGCTCTCTTT
>TRBV27|TRBJ2-4|-|TRBD2
CASSTLGGSNIQYF
TGTGCCAGCAGTACCCTCGGCGGGAGTAACATTCAGTACTTC
>TRBV12-5|TRBJ2-6|-|-
CASGVGFSGANVLTF
TGTGCTAGTGGCGTGGGGTTCTCTGGGGCCAACGTCCTGACTTTC
>TRBV5-1|TRBJ1-1|-|-
CASSLDSHNSNTEAFF
TGCGCCAGCAGCTTGGACAGTCACAATTCAAACACTGAAGCTTTCTTT
>TRBV30|TRBJ1-2|many|-
CAWSVTLNYGYTF
TGTGCCTGGAGTGTAACCTTAAACTATGGCTACACCTTC
>TRBV7-9|TRBJ1-5|many|-
CASSFDRTDQPQHF
TGTGCCAGCAGCTTCGATCGGACGGATCAGCCCCAGCATTTT
>TRBV20-1|TRBJ2-5|many|TRBD2
CSAKPGLADYQETQYF
TGCAGTGCAAAACCCGGACTAGCGGATTACCAAGAGACCCAGTACTTC
>TRBV7-3|TRBJ2-1|many|-
CASSSGTNNEQFF
TGTGCCAGCAGCTCAGGGACCAACAATGAGCAGTTCTTC
>TRBV11-2|TRBJ2-1|many|-
CASSFPGALSEQFF
TGTGCCAGCAGCTTCCCGGGGGCGCTTAGTGAGCAGTTCTTC
>TRBV5-1|TRBJ2-2|few|-
CASSRSPNTGELFF
TGCGCCAGCAGCCGCTCCCCGAACACCGGGGAGCTGTTTTTT
>TRBV28|TRBJ2-3|many|-
CASSFGTHTDTQYF
TGTGCCAGCAGTTTTGGGACCCACACAGATACGCAGTATTTT
>TRBV20-1|TRBJ2-2|few|-
CSAIRATNTGELFF
TGCAGTGCTATCAGGGCTACAAACACCGGGGAGCTGTTTTTT
>TRBV27|TRBJ2-3|many|TRBD1
CASSLYGTGTSSTDTQYF
TGTGCCAGCAGTTTATATGGGACAGGGACCTCTAGCACAGATACGCAGTATTTT
>TRBV7-2|TRBJ2-7|many|TRBD2
CASSAQTSGYEQYF
TGTGCCAGCAGCGCCCAGACTAGCGGATACGAGCAGTACTTC
>TRBV27|TRBJ1-6|many|-
CASSFLWESSYNSPLHF
TGTGCCAGCAGTTTCCTGTGGGAATCCTCCTATAATTCACCCCTCCACTTT
>TRBV7-9|TRBJ2-1|few|-
CASSTGTYEQFF
TGTGCCAGCAGCACTGGGACGTATGAGCAGTTCTTC
>TRBV7-3|TRBJ2-5|many|TRBD1
CASSRDSAGETQYF
TGTGCCAGCAGCCGGGACAGCGCAGGGGAGACCCAGTACTTC